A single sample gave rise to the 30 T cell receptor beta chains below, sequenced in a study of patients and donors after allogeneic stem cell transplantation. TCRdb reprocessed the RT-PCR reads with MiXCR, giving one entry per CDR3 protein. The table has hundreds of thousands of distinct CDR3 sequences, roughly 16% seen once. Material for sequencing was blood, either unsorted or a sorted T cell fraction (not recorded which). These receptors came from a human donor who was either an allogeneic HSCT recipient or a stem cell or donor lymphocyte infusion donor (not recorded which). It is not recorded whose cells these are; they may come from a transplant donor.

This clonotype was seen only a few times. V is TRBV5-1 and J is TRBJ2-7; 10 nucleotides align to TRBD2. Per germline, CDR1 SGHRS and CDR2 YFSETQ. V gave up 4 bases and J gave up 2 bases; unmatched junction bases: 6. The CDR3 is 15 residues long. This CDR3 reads CASSQTSGTAYEQYF. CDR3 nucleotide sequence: TGCGCCAGCAGCCAAACTAGCGGGACCGCCTACGAGCAGTACTTC. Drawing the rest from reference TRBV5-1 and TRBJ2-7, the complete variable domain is KAGVTQTPRYLIKTRGQQVTLSCSPISGHRSVSWYQQTPGQGLQFLFEYFSETQRNKGNFPGRFSGRQFSNSRSEMNVSTLELGDSALYLCASSQTSGTAYEQYFGPGTRLTVT.

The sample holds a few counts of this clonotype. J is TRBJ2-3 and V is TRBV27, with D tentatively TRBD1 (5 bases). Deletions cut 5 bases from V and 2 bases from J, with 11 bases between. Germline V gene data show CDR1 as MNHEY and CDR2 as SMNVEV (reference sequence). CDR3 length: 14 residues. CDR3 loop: CASSPDTFTDTQYF. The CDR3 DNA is TGTGCCAGCAGTCCGGACACCTTCACAGATACGCAGTATTTT.

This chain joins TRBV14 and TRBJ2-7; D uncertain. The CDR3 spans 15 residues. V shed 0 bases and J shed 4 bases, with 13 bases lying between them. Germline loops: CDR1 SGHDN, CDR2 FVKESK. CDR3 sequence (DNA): TGTGCCAGCAGCCAAGATCCGGTTTTAGAGTACGAGCAGTACTTC. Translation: CASSQDPVLEYEQYF.

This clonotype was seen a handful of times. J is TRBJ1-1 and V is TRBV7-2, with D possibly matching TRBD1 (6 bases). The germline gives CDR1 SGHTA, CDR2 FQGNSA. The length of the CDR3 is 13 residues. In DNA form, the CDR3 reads TGTGCTGGAAAGGGAGGGGGGGACACTGAAGCTTTCTTT. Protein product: CAGKGGGDTEAFF.

The CDR3 DNA follows: TGTGCCAGCAGGCCGGACCCCAAATATAATTCACCCCTCCACTTT. Its translation: CASRPDPKYNSPLHF. This chain links TRBV6-1 with TRBJ1-6; D uncertain. The CDR3 runs 15 residues. V shed 6 bases and J shed 4 bases, with 13 bases lying between them. Germline CDR1 reads MNHNS; CDR2 reads SASEGT.

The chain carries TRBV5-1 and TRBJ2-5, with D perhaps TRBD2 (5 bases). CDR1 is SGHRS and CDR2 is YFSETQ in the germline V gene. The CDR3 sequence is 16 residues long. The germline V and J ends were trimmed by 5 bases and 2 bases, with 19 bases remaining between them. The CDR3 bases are TGCGCCAGCAGTCCCTCATTTCGGACTGTTCAAGAGACCCAGTACTTC. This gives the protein CASSPSFRTVQETQYF.

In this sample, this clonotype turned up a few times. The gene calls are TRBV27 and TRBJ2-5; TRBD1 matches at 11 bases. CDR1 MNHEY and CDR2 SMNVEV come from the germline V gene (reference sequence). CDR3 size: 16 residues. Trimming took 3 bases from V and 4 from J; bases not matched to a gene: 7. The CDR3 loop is CASSFLGQGARETQYF. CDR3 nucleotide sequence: TGTGCCAGCAGTTTCCTCGGACAGGGGGCGAGAGAGACCCAGTACTTC.

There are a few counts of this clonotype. The CDR3 reads CASNDGDRGSGTEAFF. DNA for the CDR3: TGTGCCAGCAATGATGGAGACAGGGGTTCGGGCACTGAAGCTTTCTTT. This rearrangement joins TRBV6-1 to TRBJ1-1, with 8 bases identical to TRBD1. The junction had 14 bases not matched to a gene; V was cut back by 7 bases and J by 4 bases. Per germline, CDR1 MNHNS and CDR2 SASEGT. The CDR3 sequence is 16 residues long.

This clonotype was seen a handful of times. The CDR3 reads CASSLGRGTVDTQYF. In nucleotides, the CDR3 is TGTGCCAGCAGCCTCGGCAGGGGTACAGTAGATACGCAGTATTTT. The chain has TRBV7-3 and TRBJ2-3; a weak D match, TRBD1 (6 bases). V was cut by 5 bases and J by 5 bases, with 17 bases left in between. Germline V gene data show CDR1 as SGHTA and CDR2 as FQGTGA. The CDR3 has 15 amino acids. The variable domain in full, with the rest retrieved from reference TRBV7-3 and TRBJ2-3, is GAGVSQTPSNKVTEKGKYVELRCDPISGHTALYWYRQSLGQGPEFLIYFQGTGAADDSGLPNDRFFAVRPEGSVSTLKIQRTERGDSAVYLCASSLGRGTVDTQYFGPGTRLTVL.

CDR3 DNA: TGTGCCAGCAGCTTAGATGGGACAGGGGGCTACGAGCAGTACTTC. Its protein product is CASSLDGTGGYEQYF. J is TRBJ2-7 and V is TRBV11-2, with TRBD1 identical over 11 bases. Germline V gene data show CDR1 as SGHAT and CDR2 as FQNNGV. V shed 0 bases and J 3 bases; nucleotides not matched to a gene: 1. The CDR3 totals 15 residues.

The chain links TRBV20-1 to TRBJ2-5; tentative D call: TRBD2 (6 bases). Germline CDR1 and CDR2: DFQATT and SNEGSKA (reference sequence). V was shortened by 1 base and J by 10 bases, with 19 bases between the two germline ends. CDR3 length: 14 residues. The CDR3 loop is CSARGSQDYFDQYF. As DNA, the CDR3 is TGCAGTGCTAGAGGGAGTCAGGACTATTTCGACCAGTACTTC.

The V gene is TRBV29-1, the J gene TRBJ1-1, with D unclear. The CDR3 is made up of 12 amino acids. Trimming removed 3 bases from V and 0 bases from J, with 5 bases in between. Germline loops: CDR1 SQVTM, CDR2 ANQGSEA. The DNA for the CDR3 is TGCAGCGTTGAGTACGTGAACACTGAAGCTTTCTTT. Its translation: CSVEYVNTEAFF.

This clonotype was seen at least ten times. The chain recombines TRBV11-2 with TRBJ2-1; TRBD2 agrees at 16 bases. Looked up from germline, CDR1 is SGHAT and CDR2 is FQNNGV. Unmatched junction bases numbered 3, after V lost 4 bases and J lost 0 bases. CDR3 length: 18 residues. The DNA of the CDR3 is TGTGCCAGCAGCTCAGGGACTAGCGGGAGGGCCTCCTACAATGAGCAGTTCTTC. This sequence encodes CASSSGTSGRASYNEQFF. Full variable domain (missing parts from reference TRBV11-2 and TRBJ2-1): EAGVAQSPRYKIIEKRQSVAFWCNPISGHATLYWYQQILGQGPKLLIQFQNNGVVDDSQLPKDRFSAERLKGVDSTLKIQPAKLEDSAVYLCASSSGTSGRASYNEQFFGPGTRLTVL.

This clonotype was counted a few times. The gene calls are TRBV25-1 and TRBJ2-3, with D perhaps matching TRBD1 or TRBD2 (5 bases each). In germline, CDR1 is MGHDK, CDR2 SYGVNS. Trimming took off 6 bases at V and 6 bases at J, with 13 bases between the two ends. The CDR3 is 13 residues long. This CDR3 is CASRGPPGDTQYF. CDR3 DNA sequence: TGTGCCAGCAGGGGACCGCCTGGGGATACGCAGTATTTT.

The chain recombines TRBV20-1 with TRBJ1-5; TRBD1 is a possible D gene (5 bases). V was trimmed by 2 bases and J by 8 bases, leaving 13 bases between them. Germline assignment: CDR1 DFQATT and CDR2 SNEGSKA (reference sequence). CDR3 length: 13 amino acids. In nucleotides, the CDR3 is TGCAGTGCTAGAAGGGGCGCGGTCAAGCCCCAGCATTTT. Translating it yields CSARRGAVKPQHF.

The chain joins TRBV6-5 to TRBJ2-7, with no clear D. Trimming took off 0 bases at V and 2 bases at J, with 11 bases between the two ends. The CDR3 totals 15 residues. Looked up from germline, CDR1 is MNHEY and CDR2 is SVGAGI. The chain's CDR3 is CASSYSGPKPYEQYF. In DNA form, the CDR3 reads TGTGCCAGCAGTTACTCAGGGCCGAAGCCCTACGAGCAGTACTTC.

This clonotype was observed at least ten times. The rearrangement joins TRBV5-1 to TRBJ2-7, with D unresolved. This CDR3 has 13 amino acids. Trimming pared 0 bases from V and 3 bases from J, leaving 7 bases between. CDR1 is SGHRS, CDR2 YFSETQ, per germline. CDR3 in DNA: TGCGCCAGCAGCTTGGGCACTTTCTACGAGCAGTACTTC. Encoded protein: CASSLGTFYEQYF.

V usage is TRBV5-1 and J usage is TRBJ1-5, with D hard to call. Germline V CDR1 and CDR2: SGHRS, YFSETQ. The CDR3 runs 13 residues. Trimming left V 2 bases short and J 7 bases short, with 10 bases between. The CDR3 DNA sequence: TGCGCCAGCAGCTTAGGACCTAGACAGCCCCAGCATTTT. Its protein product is CASSLGPRQPQHF.

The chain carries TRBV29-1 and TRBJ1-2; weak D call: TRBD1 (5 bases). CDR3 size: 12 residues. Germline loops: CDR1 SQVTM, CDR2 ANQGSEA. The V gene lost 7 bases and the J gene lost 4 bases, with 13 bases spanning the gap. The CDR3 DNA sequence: TGCAGCGGTCGGGACGGAACCTATGGCTACACCTTC. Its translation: CSGRDGTYGYTF.

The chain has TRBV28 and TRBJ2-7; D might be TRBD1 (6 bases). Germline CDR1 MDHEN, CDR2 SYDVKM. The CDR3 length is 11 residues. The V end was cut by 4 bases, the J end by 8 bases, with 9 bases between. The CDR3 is CASSSQGKQYF. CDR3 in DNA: TGTGCCAGCAGTTCCCAGGGGAAGCAGTACTTC.

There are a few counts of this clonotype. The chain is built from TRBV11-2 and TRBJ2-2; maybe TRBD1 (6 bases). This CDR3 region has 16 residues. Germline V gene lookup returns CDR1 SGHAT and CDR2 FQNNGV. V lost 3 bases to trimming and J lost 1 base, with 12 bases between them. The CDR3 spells CASSFLRDKNTGELFF. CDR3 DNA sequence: TGTGCCAGCAGCTTCCTTCGGGACAAGAACACCGGGGAGCTGTTTTTT.

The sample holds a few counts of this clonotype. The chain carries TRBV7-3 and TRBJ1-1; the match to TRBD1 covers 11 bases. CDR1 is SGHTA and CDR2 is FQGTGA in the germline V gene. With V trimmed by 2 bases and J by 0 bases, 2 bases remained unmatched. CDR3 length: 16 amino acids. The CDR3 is CASSLGDRGMNTEAFF. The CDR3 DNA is TGTGCCAGCAGCTTAGGGGACAGGGGGATGAACACTGAAGCTTTCTTT.

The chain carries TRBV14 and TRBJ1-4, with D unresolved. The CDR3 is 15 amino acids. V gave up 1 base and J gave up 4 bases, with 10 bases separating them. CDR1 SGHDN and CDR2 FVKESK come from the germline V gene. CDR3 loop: CASSQVQPRNEKLFF. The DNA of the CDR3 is TGTGCCAGCAGCCAAGTACAGCCCCGTAATGAAAAACTGTTTTTT.

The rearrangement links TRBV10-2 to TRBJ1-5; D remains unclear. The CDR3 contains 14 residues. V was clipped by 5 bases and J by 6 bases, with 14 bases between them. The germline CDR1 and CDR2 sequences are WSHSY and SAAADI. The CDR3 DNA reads TGCGCCAGCAGTCCGAGCCAGAAGGCTCAGCCCCAGCATTTT. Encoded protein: CASSPSQKAQPQHF.

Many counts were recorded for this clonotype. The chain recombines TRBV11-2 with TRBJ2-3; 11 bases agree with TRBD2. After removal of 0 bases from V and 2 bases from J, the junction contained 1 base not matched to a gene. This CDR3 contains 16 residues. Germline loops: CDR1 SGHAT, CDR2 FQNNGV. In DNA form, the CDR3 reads TGTGCCAGCAGCTTAGAGGGACTAGCGGCCACAGATACGCAGTATTTT. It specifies CASSLEGLAATDTQYF.

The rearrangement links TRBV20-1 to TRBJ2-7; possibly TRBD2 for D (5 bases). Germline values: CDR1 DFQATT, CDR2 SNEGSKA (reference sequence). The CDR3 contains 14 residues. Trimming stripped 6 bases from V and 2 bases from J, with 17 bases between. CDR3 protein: CSAPRSGLTYEQYF. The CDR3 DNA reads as TGCAGTGCCCCCAGGAGCGGTCTGACCTACGAGCAGTACTTC.

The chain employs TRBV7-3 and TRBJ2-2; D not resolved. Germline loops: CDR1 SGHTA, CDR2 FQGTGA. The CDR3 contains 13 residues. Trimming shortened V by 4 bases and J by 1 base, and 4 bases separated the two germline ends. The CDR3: CASSSRNTGELFF. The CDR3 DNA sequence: TGTGCCAGCAGCTCCCGGAACACCGGGGAGCTGTTTTTT.

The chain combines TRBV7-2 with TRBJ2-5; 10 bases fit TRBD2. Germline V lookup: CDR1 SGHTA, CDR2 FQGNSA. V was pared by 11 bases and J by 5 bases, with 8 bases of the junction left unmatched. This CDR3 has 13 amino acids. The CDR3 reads CAGQRGGMETQYF. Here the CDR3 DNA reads TGTGCCGGCCAGCGGGGGGGGATGGAGACCCAGTACTTC.

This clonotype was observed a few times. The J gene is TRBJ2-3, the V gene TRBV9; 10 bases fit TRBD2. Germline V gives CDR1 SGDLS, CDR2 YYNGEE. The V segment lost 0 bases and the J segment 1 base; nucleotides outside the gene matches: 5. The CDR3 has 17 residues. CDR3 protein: CASSVAGLAGGTDTQYF. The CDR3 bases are TGTGCCAGCAGCGTAGCTGGGCTAGCGGGGGGCACAGATACGCAGTATTTT.

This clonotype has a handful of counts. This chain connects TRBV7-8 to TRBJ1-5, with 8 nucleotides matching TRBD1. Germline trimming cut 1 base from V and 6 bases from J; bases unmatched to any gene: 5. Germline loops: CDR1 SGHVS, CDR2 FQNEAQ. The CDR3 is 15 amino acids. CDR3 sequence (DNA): TGTGCCAGCAGCTTAGATGGCAGGGGGCCTCAGCCCCAGCATTTT. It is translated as CASSLDGRGPQPQHF.